A selection of T cell receptor beta chains follows, all from one sample in a study of beta chain features in type 1 diabetes. The data were produced by immunoSEQ multiplex PCR, yet TCRdb's version contains in-frame clones alone and is incomplete. The data contain tens of thousands of clones, roughly half of them singletons. Sequences were obtained from Tregs from blood. All receptors come from a middle-aged woman with type 1 diabetes. CDR3s include the opening cysteine and the closing phenylalanine or tryptophan. The order of the fields is V gene, D gene, clone size, J gene, CDR3 DNA, CDR3 protein. The D gene is left open where the match is weak. Clone sizes are given selectively: once, few, many, or a class where the clone is expanded.

>TRBV6-5|TRBD2|NA|TRBJ2-7
TGTGCCAGCAGTAGGACTAGCGGGGACTACGAGCAGTACTTC
CASSRTSGDYEQYF
>TRBV6-5|TRBD1|NA|TRBJ1-1
TGTGCCAGCGGTCCCTTCGTCCGGACAGGGGGGAAAGCTTTCTTT
CASGPFVRTGGKAFF
>TRBV29-1|NA|NA|TRBJ1-4
TGCAGCGTTGATTTGGGACCAACAGGGACGGGTGAAAAACTGTTTTTT
CSVDLGPTGTGEKLFF
>TRBV6-5|NA|NA|TRBJ1-6
TGTGCCAGCAGTTTACCGGGACAAGCACCCCTCCACTTT
CASSLPGQAPLHF
>TRBV7-9|NA|NA|TRBJ1-1
TGTGCCAGCAGCTTAGCGTTGTACAGGATGAACACTGAAGCTTTCTTT
CASSLALYRMNTEAFF
>TRBV9|NA|few|TRBJ2-5
TGTGCCAGCAGCGTAGGTACGGGCGGGGTCCCAGAGACCCAGTACTTC
CASSVGTGGVPETQYF
>TRBV7-9|NA|NA|TRBJ2-3
TGTGCCAGCAGCTTAATCGCGACAGATACGCAGTATTTT
CASSLIATDTQYF
>TRBV5-4|NA|NA|TRBJ1-1
TGTGCCATTGGGGAGTTTGCTTTCTTT
CAIGEFAFF
>TRBV6-6|NA|few|TRBJ1-2
TGTGCCAGCAGTTACGACAGCAAGGGTGGCTACACCTTC
CASSYDSKGGYTF
>TRBV15|NA|NA|TRBJ2-2
TGTGCCACCAGCAGAGGAGCGGGGAACACCGGGGAGCTGTTTTTT
CATSRGAGNTGELFF
>TRBV7-2|NA|NA|TRBJ1-3
TGTGCCAGCAGCCAATTACTCTCTGGAAACACCATATATTTT
CASSQLLSGNTIYF
>TRBV27|TRBD2|NA|TRBJ2-2
TGTGCCAGCAGTGCACCTAGCGGGAGGGCCAAGACCGGGGAGCTGTTTTTT
CASSAPSGRAKTGELFF
>TRBV9|TRBD1|NA|TRBJ1-2
TGTGCCAGCAGCCCGGGGACAGGCGCTGGCTATGGCTACACCTTC
CASSPGTGAGYGYTF
>TRBV5-6|TRBD1|NA|TRBJ1-1
TGTGCCAGCAGCTTGGGAGCACAGGGGACTGAAGCTTTCTTT
CASSLGAQGTEAFF
>TRBV11-2|NA|few|TRBJ2-1
TGTGCCAGCAGCCTCTTATCCGGGACACGGTTCTTC
CASSLLSGTRFF
>TRBV7-9|TRBD2|NA|TRBJ2-1
TGTGCCAGCAGCTTACCGGAGGGACTAGCGGGGGCAAATGAGCAGTTCTTC
CASSLPEGLAGANEQFF
>TRBV13|TRBD1|NA|TRBJ1-5
TGTGCCAGCAGCCAAAACAGGGGGCAAAGTCAGCCCCAGCATTTT
CASSQNRGQSQPQHF
>TRBV6-5|NA|few|TRBJ1-1
TGTGCCAGCAGTTACTCCGAGGGGGACACTGAAGCTTTCTTT
CASSYSEGDTEAFF
>TRBV10-3|TRBD2|NA|TRBJ2-7
TGTGCCATCATGGGGGGGAGCTCCTACGAGCAGTACTTC
CAIMGGSSYEQYF
>TRBV7-9|NA|few|TRBJ2-2
TGTGCCAGCATTTTCCAGGGGTCCGGGGAGCTGTTTTTT
CASIFQGSGELFF
>TRBV7-9|NA|NA|TRBJ1-1
TGTGCCAGCAGCAAGACAGGCACACGGAGAGCTTTCTTT
CASSKTGTRRAFF
>TRBV5-6|NA|NA|TRBJ1-2
TGTGCCAGCAGCTTACCAGGGGAAGTCTATGGCTACACCTTC
CASSLPGEVYGYTF
>TRBV5-1|TRBD1|NA|TRBJ2-1
TGCGCCAGCAGCTTTAGGACAGGCAGGTTCAATGAGCAGTTCTTC
CASSFRTGRFNEQFF
>TRBV7-2|NA|NA|TRBJ1-1
TGTGCCAGCAGCTTAATTAGGAACACTGAAGCTTTCTTT
CASSLIRNTEAFF
>TRBV9|NA|NA|TRBJ1-1
TGTGCCAGCACCAAACAGGAGGGGCGAGGCACTGAAGCTTTCTTT
CASTKQEGRGTEAFF
>TRBV20-1|NA|NA|TRBJ2-1
TGCAGTGCTCCAGGGCCCAGTGAGCAGTTCTTC
CSAPGPSEQFF
>TRBV12-5|TRBD1|NA|TRBJ2-1
TGTGCTAGTGGTTCGGGGACAGAAGGTGAGCAGTTCTTC
CASGSGTEGEQFF
>TRBV7-2|NA|few|TRBJ2-5
TGTGCCAGCAGCTCCCGACGCCGGGGGCAAGAGACCCAGTACTTC
CASSSRRRGQETQYF
>TRBV19|NA|NA|TRBJ1-3
TGTGCCAGTAGTTCCCACTCTGGAAACACCATATATTTT
CASSSHSGNTIYF
>TRBV19|TRBD1|NA|TRBJ2-1
TGTGCCAGTAGTATTGACAGGGCCAATGAGCAGTTCTTC
CASSIDRANEQFF
>TRBV7-3|NA|NA|TRBJ2-1
TGTGCCAGCAGCTCAGACTACTTCAATGAGCAGTTCTTC
CASSSDYFNEQFF
>TRBV2|NA|NA|TRBJ2-1
TGTGCCAGCAGTGGCACGACAGGGGGCAAACTAGCGGGGCTCGGGAAGCAGTTCTTC
CASSGTTGGKLAGLGKQFF
>TRBV7-2|NA|NA|TRBJ1-2
TGTGCCAGCAGCAGCAGGGTAGGGGTCTATGGCTACACCTTC
CASSSRVGVYGYTF
>TRBV28|TRBD1|few|TRBJ2-6
TGTGCCAGCAGGGAGACAGGGGGGTTCTCTGGGGCCAACGTCCTGACTTTC
CASRETGGFSGANVLTF
>TRBV5-6|NA|few|TRBJ1-6
TGTGCCAGCAGCCACCGGACAGAAGGCGCACCCCTCCACTTT
CASSHRTEGAPLHF
>TRBV4-3|NA|NA|TRBJ2-6
TGCGCCAGCAGCCAAGAAACAGGTCTTGGCGTCCTGACTTTC
CASSQETGLGVLTF
>TRBV28|NA|few|TRBJ2-7
TGTGCCAGCACCTTCAGGGACACGGCGAGGGAGCAGTACTTC
CASTFRDTAREQYF
>TRBV5-1|TRBD1|few|TRBJ2-7
TGCGCCAGCAGCTCCGACAACAGGGGGGTGCAGTACTTC
CASSSDNRGVQYF
>TRBV4-1|NA|NA|TRBJ1-5
TGCGCCAGCAGCCAAGAAGGGGTCACAGCCCAGCATTTT
CASSQEGVTAQHF
>TRBV30|TRBD1|NA|TRBJ1-2
TGTGCTTCGACCCTGGACAGGGGGCGTTATGGCTACACCTTC
CASTLDRGRYGYTF
>TRBV28|NA|many|TRBJ1-5
TGTGCCAGCAGTCGACAGAGAAGCAATCAGCCCCAGCATTTT
CASSRQRSNQPQHF
>TRBV7-3|NA|few|TRBJ2-7
TGTGCCAGCAGCTTAGGGGGGGCTGAACAGTACTTC
CASSLGGAEQYF
>TRBV4-3|TRBD2|few|TRBJ2-3
TGCGCCAGCAGCCAAGAAATTACGGGACTAGCGGGATTTACAGATACGCAGTATTTT
CASSQEITGLAGFTDTQYF
>TRBV7-2|NA|NA|TRBJ2-2
TGTGCCAGCAGCTTAGCAGGGGGCACCGGGGAGCTGTTTTTT
CASSLAGGTGELFF
>TRBV6-6|NA|NA|TRBJ1-5
TGTGCCAGCAGTTACTCAGCGACCCATAGCAATCAGCCCCAGCATTTT
CASSYSATHSNQPQHF
>TRBV7-9|TRBD1|NA|TRBJ2-7
TGTGCCAGCAACAAAGGGACAGCCTACGAGCAGTACTTC
CASNKGTAYEQYF